These 12 T cell receptor beta chains came from one sample sequenced in a study of blood T cell repertoires in COVID-19 (dated by TCRdb to 2020 to 2021). Library preparation was by the immunoSEQ multiplex PCR assay. TCRdb retrieved this table from immuneACCESS and kept in-frame rearrangements only. Not all clones are present; in checked studies, unresolved V genes account for under half, and no reason is known for the remainder. The sample table lists about 360,000 clones, over 70% of them with a count of one. 2.5% to 3% of the sample is in the top ten clones. Sequencing was done on a sample of peripheral blood. These receptors were obtained from a man under 40 with active or convalescent COVID-19.

This clone has a single count. V gene TRBV3-1 (or the pseudogene TRBV3-2) combines with J gene TRBJ2-7; 8 bases are a match to TRBD2. This CDR3 has 15 amino acids. CDR1 LGHDT and CDR2 YNNKEL come from the germline V gene (reference sequence). Trimming cost V 5 bases and J 7 bases; bases outside gene matches: 13. The CDR3 sequence is CASSYHSGTRKEQYF. The CDR3 DNA follows: TGTGCCAGCAGCTATCACTCCGGGACTAGGAAAGAGCAGTACTTC.

This chain connects TRBV2 to TRBJ1-1; weak D call: TRBD1 (6 bases). This CDR3 comprises 13 residues. The germline V gene has CDR1 SNHLY and CDR2 FYNNEI. Trimming took off 4 bases at V and 3 bases at J, with 9 bases between the two ends. CDR3 in amino acids: CASSGRTDTEAFF. CDR3 coding DNA: TGTGCCAGCAGTGGTAGGACAGACACTGAAGCTTTCTTT. Together with reference TRBV2 and TRBJ1-1, the CDR3 gives the full variable domain: EPEVTQTPSHQVTQMGQEVILRCVPISNHLYFYWYRQILGQKVEFLVSFYNNEISEKSEIFDDQFSVERPDGSNFTLKIRSTKLEDSAMYFCASSGRTDTEAFFGQGTRLTVV.

J is TRBJ2-3 and V is TRBV28; TRBD1 matches 10 bases. Germline V gene lookup returns CDR1 MDHEN and CDR2 SYDVKM. Trimming took 2 bases from V and 4 from J; bases not matched to a gene: 3. This CDR3 region has 15 residues. The CDR3 reads CASSLTGTGADTQYF. The CDR3, as DNA: TGTGCCAGCAGTTTAACCGGGACAGGGGCAGATACGCAGTATTTT.

As regards this clone: The CDR3 does not close with the conserved phenylalanine or tryptophan, likely indicating a read error. The DNA is left out, because the CDR3 cannot be placed on it with certainty; the CDR3 is given as TCRdb lists it. The CDR3 here is CASSDNRGAPTA. The V and J genes are TRBV28 and TRBJ1-1; the table's D call TRBD1 went unverified against the DNA. Germline-derived CDR1 and CDR2 are MDHEN and SYDVKM. Termini included, the CDR3 measures 12 amino acids.

J is TRBJ1-4 and V is TRBV6-5, with 7 nucleotides matching TRBD1. This CDR3 has 14 amino acids. V was pared by 4 bases and J by 2 bases, with 1 base of the junction left unmatched. Germline V gene lookup returns CDR1 MNHEY and CDR2 SVGAGI. CDR3 coding DNA: TGTGCCAGCAGTTTAGGGGGCACTAATGAAAAACTGTTTTTT. Protein product: CASSLGGTNEKLFF.

This clone was counted many times. The chain recombines TRBV5-1 with TRBJ2-2; perhaps TRBD2 as D (5 bases). The V gene lost 5 bases and the J gene lost 5 bases, with 7 bases spanning the gap. The germline CDR1 and CDR2 sequences are SGHRS and YFSETQ. The CDR3 has 12 residues. The CDR3 here is CASRRTTGELFF. The DNA for the CDR3 is TGCGCCAGCAGGCGGACTACCGGGGAGCTGTTTTTT.

The chain links TRBV29-1 to TRBJ2-3, with D perhaps TRBD1 (6 bases). The V gene's germline CDR1 is SQVTM and CDR2 ANQGSEA. V lost 2 bases, J lost 1 base, and 7 bases lay in between. CDR3 length: 13 residues. The CDR3 coding sequence is TGCAGCGTTGAACGGACAGGCACAGATACGCAGTATTTT. Translating gives CSVERTGTDTQYF.

The chain carries TRBV25-1 and TRBJ2-1, with D possibly matching TRBD2 (6 bases). The CDR3 covers 14 residues. The germline gives CDR1 MGHDK, CDR2 SYGVNS. Trimming removed 2 bases from V and 3 bases from J, with 8 bases in between. The CDR3 DNA follows: TGTGCCAGCAGTGAAGGGGGACTCTACAATGAGCAGTTCTTC. It is translated as CASSEGGLYNEQFF.

The genes are TRBV9 and TRBJ2-3, with D possibly being TRBD2 (6 bases). The CDR3 contains 16 residues. Trimming cost V 0 bases and J 0 bases, with 11 bases left between them. Looked up from germline, CDR1 is SGDLS and CDR2 is YYNGEE. CDR3 protein: CASSVEEGRSTDTQYF. DNA of the CDR3: TGTGCCAGCAGCGTAGAGGAGGGGCGTAGCACAGATACGCAGTATTTT.

The chain employs TRBV29-1 and TRBJ2-7; a weak D match, TRBD2 (6 bases). Germline CDR1 reads SQVTM; CDR2 reads ANQGSEA. This CDR3 has 14 residues. The V end lost 4 bases, the J end lost 0 bases, and 13 bases lay between the germline ends. The chain's CDR3 is CSVGGGVSSYEQYF. Written as DNA, the CDR3 is TGCAGCGTTGGCGGCGGGGTTAGCTCCTACGAGCAGTACTTC.

The chain carries TRBV19 and TRBJ2-1; possibly TRBD2 for D (6 bases). V was trimmed by 8 bases and J by 0 bases, leaving 17 bases between them. The CDR3 is 16 amino acids. CDR1 LNHDA and CDR2 SQIVND come from the germline V gene (reference sequence). The CDR3 DNA sequence: TGTGCCAGTGGAAGGAGGGACTCTTACTCCTACAATGAGCAGTTCTTC. Protein sequence: CASGRRDSYSYNEQFF. Full variable domain (outside the CDR3, taken from reference TRBV19 and TRBJ2-1): DGGITQSPKYLFRKEGQNVTLSCEQNLNHDAMYWYRQDPGQGLRLIYYSQIVNDFQKGDIAEGYSVSREKKESFPLTVTSAQKNPTAFYLCASGRRDSYSYNEQFFGPGTRLTVL.

This clone was seen only a few times. J is TRBJ2-1 and V is TRBV30; D possibly corresponds to TRBD1 (6 bases). The germline V gene encodes CDR1 GTSNPN and CDR2 SVGIG (reference sequence). Between the trimmed V and J ends, which lost 0 bases and 3 bases, there was a span of 6 bases. There are 13 residues in the CDR3. The CDR3 region has the DNA TGTGCCTGGAGTGTGGACAGCTACAATGAGCAGTTCTTC. This translates into CAWSVDSYNEQFF. Together with reference TRBV30 and TRBJ2-1, the CDR3 gives the full variable domain: SQTIHQWPATLVQPVGSPLSLECTVEGTSNPNLYWYRQAAGRGLQLLFYSVGIGQISSEVPQNLSASRPQDRQFILSSKKLLLSDSGFYLCAWSVDSYNEQFFGPGTRLTVL.